This T cell receptor beta chain stems from a study of TIL therapy for anti-PD-1-resistant metastatic lung cancer. This was the immunoSEQ v3 assay. The method was immunoSEQ multiplex PCR; TCRdb's version includes in-frame clones alone and lacks a portion of them. The sample yields 45,000 to 60,000 clones, about two thirds seen once. CDR1 and CDR2 from the germline V gene are GTSNPN and SVGIG (reference sequence). V lost 0 bases and J lost 0, with 8 bases in between. The CDR3 extends over 14 amino acids. The time point: pre-treatment sample, taken before nivolumab and TIL therapy. Most excised metastases sampled were pleural nodules or supraclavicular lymph nodes.

The V gene is TRBV30, the J gene TRBJ1-1; D gene uncertain. Sequenced material: tumor tissue, taken at baseline. The clonotype originates from a person aged 25-80 years with non-small cell lung cancer. The CDR3 region is CAWSVFSMNTEAFF. The CDR3 DNA reads TGTGCCTGGAGTGTTTTTTCCATGAACACTGAAGCTTTCTTT.